The 15 T cell receptor beta chains below all came from one sample that was sequenced in a study of cytomegalovirus exposure and HLA in healthy donors. Primers: 60 Vbeta forward and 13 Jbeta reverse. TCRdb keeps only in-frame clones here, not all; method: immunoSEQ multiplex PCR. The profile shows about 120,000 clones, more than 65% of them singletons. Sequenced sample: PBMCs. These receptors came from a man aged 18 to 29 in good health and CMV-seropositive.

V gene TRBV18 combines with J gene TRBJ2-5; D possibly corresponds to TRBD1 (6 bases). Trimming took 8 bases from V and 3 from J, leaving 13 bases between them. Per germline, CDR1 KGHSH and CDR2 LQKENI. The CDR3 runs 13 residues. CDR3 nucleotides: TGTGCCAGCCAATCCCGGGACAAAGAGACCCAGTACTTC. Translation gives CASQSRDKETQYF. The whole variable domain, remainder taken from reference TRBV18 and TRBJ2-5, is NAGVMQNPRHLVRRRGQEARLRCSPMKGHSHVYWYRQLPEEGLKFMVYLQKENIIDESGMPKERFSAEFPKEGPSILRIQQVVRGDSAAYFCASQSRDKETQYFGPGTRLLVL.

V and J are TRBV2 and TRBJ2-1; tentatively, D is TRBD2 (5 bases). Germline-derived CDR1 and CDR2 are SNHLY and FYNNEI. The CDR3 has 14 residues. Trimming stripped 4 bases from V and 9 bases from J, with 16 bases between. CDR3 loop: CASSVDSLGIEQFF. CDR3 coding DNA: TGTGCCAGCAGTGTGGACTCCCTCGGCATTGAGCAGTTCTTC.

Here the CDR3 reads CASSSGTTFLEQYF. In DNA form, the CDR3 reads TGTGCCAGCAGCTCCGGGACTACCTTCCTCGAGCAGTACTTC. V is TRBV7-9 and J is TRBJ2-5; 7 bases align to TRBD2. TRBJ2-7 explains the end of the DNA better; the J call may be wrong. The CDR3 length is 14 residues. Germline V CDR1 and CDR2: SEHNR, FQNEAQ (reference sequence).

The rearrangement links TRBV5-1 to TRBJ2-7; TRBD1 matches at 10 bases. CDR3 length: 14 residues. V was clipped by 4 bases and J by 5 bases; unmatched bases: 6. CDR1 is SGHRS, CDR2 YFSETQ, per germline. The CDR3 here is CASSPGQGVDEQYF. The CDR3 DNA reads as TGCGCCAGCAGCCCAGGACAGGGGGTAGACGAGCAGTACTTC.

V is TRBV29-1 and J is TRBJ2-7; TRBD2 matches at 10 bases. This CDR3 has 14 amino acids. CDR1 and CDR2 (germline): SQVTM, ANQGSEA. V gave up 6 bases and J gave up 1 base; unmatched junction bases: 6. Here the CDR3 reads CSVCLAGDSYEQYF. The CDR3, as DNA: TGCAGCGTCTGCCTAGCGGGAGATTCCTACGAGCAGTACTTC.

V is TRBV14 and J is TRBJ2-7, with D unresolved. There are 14 residues in the CDR3. Germline CDR1 reads SGHDN; CDR2 reads FVKESK. V was pared by 0 bases and J by 2 bases, with 8 bases between. CDR3 residues: CASSQDPVAYEQYF. CDR3 nucleotide sequence: TGTGCCAGCAGCCAAGACCCGGTCGCCTACGAGCAGTACTTC.

This chain uses TRBV9 with TRBJ2-2, with 11 bases identical to TRBD1. Germline-derived CDR1 and CDR2 are SGDLS and YYNGEE. Losses at the gene ends were 3 bases for V and 8 bases for J; bases not matched to a gene: 6. This CDR3 comprises 15 residues. The CDR3 region is CASSAGQGASGELFF. The CDR3 DNA follows: TGTGCCAGCAGCGCAGGACAGGGGGCGTCGGGGGAGCTGTTTTTT.

Here the CDR3 reads CASSLTQEGRNEQFF. The CDR3 DNA reads as TGTGCCAGCAGCTTAACTCAGGAGGGCCGCAATGAGCAGTTCTTC. The chain uses TRBV7-6 and TRBJ2-1; D is perhaps TRBD2 (6 bases). V was cut by 2 bases and J by 6 bases, with 14 bases left in between. This CDR3 spans 15 amino acids. Germline lookup yields CDR1 SGHVS and CDR2 FNYEAQ.

The chain recombines TRBV5-1 with TRBJ1-5, with 7 bases matching TRBD1. CDR1 and CDR2 from the germline V gene are SGHRS and YFSETQ. CDR3 size: 15 residues. Unmatched junction bases numbered 3, after V lost 0 bases and J lost 3 bases. The CDR3, as DNA: TGCGCCAGCAGCTTGGAGGGACAGTCCAATCAGCCCCAGCATTTT. This encodes CASSLEGQSNQPQHF.

A single count supports this clone. The chain joins TRBV19 to TRBJ2-3; a possible D gene is TRBD1 (6 bases). Trimming shortened V by 5 bases and J by 2 bases, and 11 bases separated the two germline ends. This CDR3 is built from 14 residues. Germline CDR1 reads LNHDA; CDR2 reads SQIVND (reference sequence). As DNA, the CDR3 is TGTGCCAGTAGTCTGGACAGTTTCACAGATACGCAGTATTTT. Translating gives CASSLDSFTDTQYF.

This chain joins TRBV27 and TRBJ1-1; weak D call: TRBD1 (5 bases). This CDR3 has 14 residues. With 5 bases removed from V and 0 bases from J, the gap between germline ends came to 10 bases. CDR1 and CDR2 from the germline V gene are MNHEY and SMNVEV (reference sequence). CDR3 region: CASSRPGMNTEAFF. The CDR3 DNA reads as TGTGCCAGCAGTCGTCCAGGGATGAACACTGAAGCTTTCTTT.

J is TRBJ1-3 and V is TRBV10-1; perhaps TRBD1 as D (5 bases). CDR1 is WNHNN, CDR2 SYGVQD, per germline (reference sequence). V gave up 2 bases and J gave up 3 bases, with 8 bases separating them. The CDR3 is 14 residues long. CDR3 nucleotides: TGCGCCAGCAGTGAGAAAACAGGTGGAAACACCATATATTTT. Encoded protein: CASSEKTGGNTIYF.

The sample holds a few counts of this clone. This chain uses TRBV9 with TRBJ2-5; TRBD2 matches 7 bases. The ends lost 3 bases at V and 5 bases at J; junction bases unmatched: 10. Germline V lookup: CDR1 SGDLS, CDR2 YYNGEE. The CDR3 totals 15 residues. The CDR3 spells CASSASGGSQETQYF. CDR3 in DNA: TGTGCCAGCAGCGCCTCCGGCGGGAGTCAGGAGACCCAGTACTTC.

The chain recombines TRBV4-1 with TRBJ2-1, with TRBD2 identical over 7 bases. Germline lookup yields CDR1 MGHRA and CDR2 YSYEKL. With 0 bases clipped from V and 2 bases from J, the junction kept 4 bases outside the gene matches. The CDR3 is made up of 16 amino acids. As DNA, the CDR3 is TGCGCCAGCAGCCAAGACGGCGGGGGTGCCTACAATGAGCAGTTCTTC. Amino acid sequence: CASSQDGGGAYNEQFF.

The genes are TRBV4-2 and TRBJ2-1; TRBD2 agrees at 10 bases. Germline-derived CDR1 and CDR2 are LGHNA and YNFKEQ. CDR3 length equals 17 residues. Germline trimming cut 0 bases from V and 7 bases from J; bases unmatched to any gene: 9. This CDR3 reads CASSQDRGLAGVNEQFF. As DNA, the CDR3 is TGTGCCAGCAGCCAAGATCGCGGGCTAGCGGGGGTTAATGAGCAGTTCTTC.